This T cell receptor (beta chain) comes out of a study of T-cell memory formation after mild COVID-19. In the study overall: The two donors had largely donor-specific TCR clusters.

This clonotype was seen many times. Germline values: CDR1 MNHNY, CDR2 SVGAGI (reference sequence). Losses at the gene ends were 6 bases for V and 7 bases for J; bases not matched to a gene: 8. The CDR3 consists of 15 residues. TCRdb called the 5' RACE reads again in MiXCR, with one record for every CDR3 protein. The data contain fewer than 350,000 distinct CDR3 sequences, roughly 17% of them singletons. Sequencing was carried out using PBMCs or a T cell subset sorted from them (not recorded which). This clonotype was sampled from a man younger than 30 who had mild COVID-19 (a few samples of this study predate the infection). Cell type and time point are not known. V usage is TRBV6-6 and J usage is TRBJ1-6; 8 bases agree with TRBD1. The CDR3 DNA follows: TGTGCCAGCAGCCTGGGACAGGTTCTCAATTCACCCCTCCACTTT. This encodes CASSLGQVLNSPLHF.